This record covers a single T cell receptor beta chain. Compared with germline, one end of the junction differs, possibly owing to a read error. The sample is drawn from a study of patients and donors after allogeneic stem cell transplantation. TCRdb reprocessed the RT-PCR reads with MiXCR, giving one entry per CDR3 protein. The table includes about 39,000 distinct CDR3 sequences, more than 30% detected once. Germline CDR1 and CDR2: SQVTM and ANQGSEA. This CDR3 spans 14 amino acids. The sequence was obtained from a human donor who was either an allogeneic HSCT recipient or a stem cell or donor lymphocyte infusion donor (not recorded which). It is not recorded whose cells these are; they may come from a transplant donor. The chain recombines TRBV29-1 with TRBJ1-5; D is unresolved. The sample consisted of blood, either unsorted or a sorted T cell fraction (not recorded which). Here the CDR3 reads CSVALGLSDQPQHF. The CDR3 DNA follows: TGCAGCGTTGCGCTGGGTCTTAGCGATCAGCCCCAGCATTTT.